This T cell receptor beta chain was obtained from a study of cytomegalovirus exposure and HLA in healthy donors. Background on the study: HLA-typed donors were the source of about 85 million unique TCRs held in an early data release.

The study ran its PCR with 60 Vbeta and 13 Jbeta primers. Profiling relied on immunoSEQ multiplex PCR, and the TCRdb table lists in-frame clones only, not all of them. This table holds 150,000 to 200,000 clones, 84% found once. Overall study findings and caveats: Beyond CMV serostatus, there was no information to go on about immune exposure. Cytomegalovirus-associated status was assigned to more than 150 TCR beta chains.

Remarks on this clone: Its antigen remains unidentified.

The V end lost 2 bases, the J end lost 1 base, and 13 bases lay between the germline ends. CDR1 is MNHEY and CDR2 is SVGAGI in the germline V gene. This CDR3 has 16 residues. The sequence derives from a girl aged 10 to 17 in good health and CMV-seropositive. Specimen: PBMCs. This chain connects TRBV6-5 to TRBJ2-3; TRBD2 might be the D (6 bases). CDR3 DNA: TGTGCCAGCAGTTACGGGTTTGGAGGGGGCACAGATACGCAGTATTTT. It encodes CASSYGFGGGTDTQYF.